One and the same sample provided the 19 T cell receptor beta chains below, sequenced in a study of blood T cell repertoires in COVID-19 (dated by TCRdb to 2018 to 2020). The method was the immunoSEQ multiplex PCR assay. Sourced from immuneACCESS, this table was stored by TCRdb with only in-frame sequences that have V and J called. A share of the clones is absent; for the studies checked, an unresolved V gene accounts for under half, and the remainder has no known explanation. In this sample the table shows about 170,000 clones, around 86% of which occur a single time. The ten top clones hold roughly 7.3% of the sample. Sequenced material: peripheral blood. These receptors were obtained from a woman of 80 years or more in a cohort sampled during active or convalescent COVID-19.

The V call is TRBV11-2, the J call TRBJ1-1; D is perhaps TRBD1 (5 bases). CDR3 size: 13 residues. Germline values: CDR1 SGHAT, CDR2 FQNNGV. V lost 1 base, J lost 10 bases, and 13 bases lay in between. In DNA form, the CDR3 reads TGTGCCAGCAGCTTAGGGGGACTTATCGGAGCTTTCTTT. Translation: CASSLGGLIGAFF. Using reference TRBV11-2 and TRBJ1-1 for the parts outside the CDR3, the full variable domain is EAGVAQSPRYKIIEKRQSVAFWCNPISGHATLYWYQQILGQGPKLLIQFQNNGVVDDSQLPKDRFSAERLKGVDSTLKIQPAKLEDSAVYLCASSLGGLIGAFFGQGTRLTVV.

DNA for the CDR3: TGTGCCAGCAGCCATGGCCTATCAAACACGGGAGCTTTCTTT. Amino acid sequence: CASSHGLSNTGAFF. The rearrangement joins TRBV3-1 (or the pseudogene TRBV3-2) to TRBJ1-1; no reliable D call. This CDR3 region has 14 residues. From germline, CDR1 is LGHDT and CDR2 YNNKEL (reference sequence). V was trimmed by 3 bases and J by 10 bases, leaving 18 bases between them.

This chain connects TRBV5-5 to TRBJ1-5; D remains unclear. Germline V gene data show CDR1 as SGHKS and CDR2 as YYEKEE (reference sequence). The CDR3 sequence is 15 residues long. Trimming took off 0 bases at V and 5 bases at J, with 12 bases between the two ends. The CDR3 coding sequence is TGTGCCAGCAGCTTGGATCCGGCGGCTGATCAGCCCCAGCATTTT. It codes for CASSLDPAADQPQHF. Variable domain in full (rest from reference TRBV5-5 and TRBJ1-5): DAGVTQSPTHLIKTRGQQVTLRCSPISGHKSVSWYQQVLGQGPQFIFQYYEKEERGRGNFPDRFSARQFPNYSSELNVNALLLGDSALYLCASSLDPAADQPQHFGDGTRLSIL.

Only a few counts were recorded for this clone. The chain carries TRBV5-1 and TRBJ2-5; TRBD1 might be the D (6 bases). V lost 4 bases and J 4 bases, leaving 14 bases between the germline ends. The CDR3 covers 14 residues. CDR1 and CDR2 (germline): SGHRS, YFSETQ. CDR3 residues: CASSGGSGVETQYF. Written as DNA, the CDR3 is TGCGCCAGCAGCGGTGGTTCAGGGGTAGAGACCCAGTACTTC.

V gene TRBV5-3 combines with J gene TRBJ1-6; TRBD1 agrees at 10 bases. TRBV5-3 is assigned to the ORF class and has an uncertain function. Trimming took 1 base from V and 8 from J; bases not matched to a gene: 3. The CDR3 loop spans 15 amino acids. The CDR3 DNA reads TGTGCCAGAAGCTTGTCCGGGACAGGGGATTCACCCCTCCACTTT. Residues: CARSLSGTGDSPLHF.

V usage is TRBV11-3 and J usage is TRBJ2-2, with 12 bases matching TRBD2. The length of the CDR3 is 18 residues. Trimming removed 0 bases from V and 5 bases from J; junction bases left unmatched: 7. The germline V gene encodes CDR1 SGHNT and CDR2 YENEEA. The CDR3 nucleotides are TGTGCCAGCAGCTTAGATCGCGGACTAGCGGGAAGGACCGGGGAGCTGTTTTTT. This translates into CASSLDRGLAGRTGELFF.

The chain recombines TRBV30 with TRBJ2-1; 9 nucleotides line up with TRBD2. The germline V gene encodes CDR1 GTSNPN and CDR2 SVGIG (reference sequence). The junction had 8 bases not matched to a gene; V was cut back by 5 bases and J by 9 bases. The CDR3 spans 13 residues. In DNA, the CDR3 is TGTGCCTGGGGTGGCTTGCGGGGGGGTGAGCAGTTCTTC. Protein sequence: CAWGGLRGGEQFF.

In regard to this clone: The same CDR3 is also encoded by other DNA sequences in this sample. The CDR3 here is CASSLGQTYEQYV. The DNA of the CDR3 is TGTGCCAGCAGTCTTGGACAGACCTACGAGCAGTACGTC. This chain links TRBV12-3 or TRBV12-4 with TRBJ2-7, with TRBD1 as a possible D gene (6 bases). V was clipped by 5 bases and J by 2 bases, with 10 bases between them. This CDR3 contains 13 residues.

V gene TRBV19 combines with J gene TRBJ2-3; tentatively, D is TRBD1 (6 bases). CDR1 is LNHDA and CDR2 is SQIVND in the germline V gene (reference sequence). This CDR3 contains 14 residues. Deletions cut 5 bases from V and 1 base from J, with 10 bases between. As DNA, the CDR3 is TGTGCCAGTAGTTCAGGGGCCCGCACAGATACGCAGTATTTT. Protein product: CASSSGARTDTQYF. The complete variable domain, with remaining parts taken from reference TRBV19 and TRBJ2-3, reads DGGITQSPKYLFRKEGQNVTLSCEQNLNHDAMYWYRQDPGQGLRLIYYSQIVNDFQKGDIAEGYSVSREKKESFPLTVTSAQKNPTAFYLCASSSGARTDTQYFGPGTRLTVL.

The chain links TRBV10-2 to TRBJ1-2; 10 positions agree with TRBD1. This CDR3 has 14 residues. Germline V CDR1 and CDR2: WSHSY, SAAADI. V lost 6 bases to trimming and J lost 7 bases; unmatched junction nucleotides: 8. The CDR3 region is CASRPPTGGTGYTF. The CDR3 nucleotides are TGCGCCAGCAGGCCCCCGACAGGGGGCACTGGCTACACCTTC.

J is TRBJ2-7 and V is TRBV6-4; D perhaps matches TRBD2 (5 bases). Germline V gene lookup returns CDR1 MRHNA and CDR2 SNTAGT. V was pared by 4 bases and J by 1 base, with 17 bases between. CDR3 length: 16 residues. The DNA of the CDR3 is TGTGCCAGCAGTGGGAAGATCGGAGGTAGGTCCTACGAGCAGTACGTC. Encoded protein: CASSGKIGGRSYEQYV.

This clone was seen once. V and J are TRBV5-1 and TRBJ2-3; 11 positions match TRBD2. The CDR3 length is 17 residues. The germline V gene encodes CDR1 SGHRS and CDR2 YFSETQ. V shed 1 base and J 1 base; nucleotides not matched to a gene: 5. CDR3 sequence reads: CASSLYISGRGTDTQYF. DNA for the CDR3: TGCGCCAGCAGCTTGTATATTAGCGGGAGGGGCACAGATACGCAGTATTTT.

J is TRBJ1-4 and V is TRBV9; D possibly corresponds to TRBD1 (5 bases). Germline V gene data show CDR1 as SGDLS and CDR2 as YYNGEE. The CDR3 is 16 residues long. V lost 4 bases to trimming and J lost 3 bases, with 16 bases between them. CDR3 nucleotide sequence: TGTGCCAGCAGCCTGGGCGTGGGGCCGGCTAATGAAAAACTGTTTTTT. Its translation is CASSLGVGPANEKLFF.

This chain joins TRBV7-8 and TRBJ1-4, with a possible D match to TRBD1 (6 bases). Trimming pared 1 base from V and 3 bases from J, leaving 9 bases between. Germline-derived CDR1 and CDR2 are SGHVS and FQNEAQ. The CDR3 contains 15 residues. In nucleotides, the CDR3 is TGTGCCAGCAGCTTAGGGGGGCTGGCTAATGAAAAACTGTTTTTT. Translation: CASSLGGLANEKLFF.

The V call is TRBV15, the J call TRBJ2-1; 10 nucleotides line up with TRBD2. J gave up 7 bases and V 1 base, and 7 bases lay outside the gene matches. The V gene's germline CDR1 is LNHNV and CDR2 YYDKDF (reference sequence). This CDR3 spans 16 amino acids. The CDR3 DNA is TGTGCCACCAGCAGAGTCATGCTAGCGGGGGAAAATGAGCAGTTCTTC. As protein: CATSRVMLAGENEQFF. The full variable domain, rest sourced from reference TRBV15 and TRBJ2-1, is DAMVIQNPRYQVTQFGKPVTLSCSQTLNHNVMYWYQQKSSQAPKLLFHYYDKDFNNEADTPDNFQSRRPNTSFCFLDIRSPGLGDTAMYLCATSRVMLAGENEQFFGPGTRLTVL.

CDR3 coding DNA: TGTGCCAGCAGTTACTGGACGACAGGGACGTCTGGCTACACCTTC. Its translation is CASSYWTTGTSGYTF. V and J are TRBV6-5 and TRBJ1-2; 7 bases fit TRBD1. The V segment lost 1 base and the J segment 7 bases; nucleotides outside the gene matches: 9. Germline V lookup: CDR1 MNHEY, CDR2 SVGAGI. This CDR3 contains 15 residues.

The DNA for the CDR3 is TGTGCCATCACTTCCGGGACAGGGAACTATGGCTACACCTTC. Protein product: CAITSGTGNYGYTF. This rearrangement joins TRBV10-3 to TRBJ1-2; TRBD1 agrees at 9 bases. The length of the CDR3 is 14 residues. Germline V CDR1 and CDR2: ENHRY, SYGVKD. Germline trimming cut 7 bases from V and 2 bases from J; bases unmatched to any gene: 5.

The V and J genes are TRBV9 and TRBJ1-6, with D possibly being TRBD1 (5 bases). The V and J ends lost 4 bases and 10 bases respectively, with 12 bases between them. This CDR3 has 13 amino acids. Germline V gene sequence: CDR1 SGDLS, CDR2 YYNGEE. The CDR3: CASSPQTESPLHF. The DNA of the CDR3 is TGTGCCAGCAGCCCCCAGACAGAGTCACCCCTCCACTTT.

This clone was observed once. The V and J genes are TRBV19 and TRBJ1-2; 7 bases map to TRBD1. Germline values: CDR1 LNHDA, CDR2 SQIVND (reference sequence). CDR3 length: 15 residues. The J segment lost 0 bases and the V segment lost 5 bases, leaving 6 bases of the junction unmatched. Here the CDR3 reads CASSDTGASNYGYTF. The CDR3 nucleotides read TGTGCCAGTAGTGATACAGGGGCCTCTAACTATGGCTACACCTTC.